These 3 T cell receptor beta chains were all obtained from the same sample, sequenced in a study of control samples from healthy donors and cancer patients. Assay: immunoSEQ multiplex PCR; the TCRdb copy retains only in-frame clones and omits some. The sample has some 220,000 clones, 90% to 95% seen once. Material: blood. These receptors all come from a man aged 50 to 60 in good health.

In DNA form, the CDR3 reads TGCGCCAGCAGCCTCGACTCTACCGTCTACGAGCAGTACGTC. This codes for CASSLDSTVYEQYV. The V gene is TRBV5-1, the J gene TRBJ2-7, with D hard to call. The CDR3 totals 14 residues. V gave up 4 bases and J gave up 3 bases, with 14 bases separating them. Germline-derived CDR1 and CDR2 are SGHRS and YFSETQ.

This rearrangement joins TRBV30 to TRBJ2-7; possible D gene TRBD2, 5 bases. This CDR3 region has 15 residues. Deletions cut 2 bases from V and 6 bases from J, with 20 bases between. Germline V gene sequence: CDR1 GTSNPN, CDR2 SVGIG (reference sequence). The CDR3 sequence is CAWSSDSASLSEQYF. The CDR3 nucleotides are TGTGCCTGGAGTAGTGATAGCGCTTCCCTAAGCGAGCAGTACTTC.

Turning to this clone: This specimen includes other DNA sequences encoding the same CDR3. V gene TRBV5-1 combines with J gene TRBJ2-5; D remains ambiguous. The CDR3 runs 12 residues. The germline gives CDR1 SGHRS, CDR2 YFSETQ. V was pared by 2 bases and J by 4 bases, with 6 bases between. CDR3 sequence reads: CASSLPGETQYF. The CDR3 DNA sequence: TGCGCCAGCAGCTTACCGGGAGAGACCCAGTACTTC.